A single T cell receptor beta chain is shown here with its context. V dropped 7 bases and J dropped 4; count of bases not matched to a gene: 8. Germline-derived CDR1 and CDR2 are SNHLY and FYNNEI. The length of the CDR3 is 14 residues. The record originates from a study of blood T cell repertoires in COVID-19. Some clones are missing from TCRdb's copy, which holds only in-frame ones; the method was immunoSEQ multiplex PCR. The sample gives 200,000 to 250,000 clones, approximately 83% of which show up once; 1.3% is in the top ten. The TCR was taken from a woman aged 25-40 years with COVID-19, enrolled during active disease. Specimen: peripheral blood. The genes are TRBV2 and TRBJ1-2; 8 positions agree with TRBD1. As DNA, the CDR3 is TGTGCCAGCATCTCCGGGACAGGCCTCTATGGCTACACCTTC. It yields the protein CASISGTGLYGYTF.